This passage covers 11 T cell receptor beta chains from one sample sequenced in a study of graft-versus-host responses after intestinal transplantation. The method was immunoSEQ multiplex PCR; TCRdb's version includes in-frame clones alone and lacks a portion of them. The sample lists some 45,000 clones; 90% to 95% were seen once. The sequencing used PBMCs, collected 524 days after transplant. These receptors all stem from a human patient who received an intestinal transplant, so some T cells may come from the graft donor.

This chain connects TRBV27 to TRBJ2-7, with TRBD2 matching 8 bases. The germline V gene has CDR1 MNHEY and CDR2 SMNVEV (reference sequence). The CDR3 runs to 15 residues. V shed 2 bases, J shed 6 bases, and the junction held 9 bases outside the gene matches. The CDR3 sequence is CASSLRASGWGEQYF. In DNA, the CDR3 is TGTGCCAGCAGTTTAAGGGCTAGCGGGTGGGGCGAGCAGTACTTC.

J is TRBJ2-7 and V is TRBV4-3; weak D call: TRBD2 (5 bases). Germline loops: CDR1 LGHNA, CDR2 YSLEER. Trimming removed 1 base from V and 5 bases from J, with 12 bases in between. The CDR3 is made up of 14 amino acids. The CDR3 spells CASSQVAGPHEQYF. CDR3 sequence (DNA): TGCGCCAGCAGCCAAGTGGCGGGCCCCCACGAGCAGTACTTC.

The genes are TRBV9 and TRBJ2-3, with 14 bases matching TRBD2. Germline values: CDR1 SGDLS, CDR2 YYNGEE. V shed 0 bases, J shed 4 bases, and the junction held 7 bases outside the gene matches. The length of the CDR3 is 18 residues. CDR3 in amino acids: CASSVVPPGLAGADTQYF. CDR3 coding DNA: TGTGCCAGCAGCGTAGTACCTCCGGGACTAGCGGGAGCAGATACGCAGTATTTT.

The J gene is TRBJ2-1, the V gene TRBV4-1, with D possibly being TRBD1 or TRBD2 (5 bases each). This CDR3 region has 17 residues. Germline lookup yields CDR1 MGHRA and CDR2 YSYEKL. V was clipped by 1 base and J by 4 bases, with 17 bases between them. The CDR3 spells CASSQGPGRVTYNEQFF. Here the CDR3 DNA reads TGCGCCAGCAGCCAAGGTCCGGGACGGGTGACTTACAATGAGCAGTTCTTC.

The CDR3 here is CASSQDPGQPASPLHF. DNA for the CDR3: TGCGCCAGCAGCCAAGACCCGGGACAGCCGGCTTCACCCCTCCACTTT. V gene TRBV4-1 combines with J gene TRBJ1-6, with 7 bases aligning to TRBD1. The CDR3 consists of 16 residues. Germline lookup yields CDR1 MGHRA and CDR2 YSYEKL. Trimming cost V 0 bases and J 9 bases; bases outside gene matches: 8.

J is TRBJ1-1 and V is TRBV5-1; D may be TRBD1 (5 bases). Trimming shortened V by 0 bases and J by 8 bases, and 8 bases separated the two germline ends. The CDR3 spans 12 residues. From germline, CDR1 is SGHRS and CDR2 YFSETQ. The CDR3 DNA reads TGCGCCAGCAGCTTGGAAGGGGTCGAAGCTTTCTTT. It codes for CASSLEGVEAFF.

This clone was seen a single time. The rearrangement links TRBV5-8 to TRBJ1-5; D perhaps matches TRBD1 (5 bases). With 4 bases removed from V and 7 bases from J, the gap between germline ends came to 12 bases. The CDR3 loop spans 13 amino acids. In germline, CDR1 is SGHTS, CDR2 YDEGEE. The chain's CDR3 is CASSLLDTQPQHF. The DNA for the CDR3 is TGTGCCAGCAGCCTACTGGACACCCAGCCCCAGCATTTT.

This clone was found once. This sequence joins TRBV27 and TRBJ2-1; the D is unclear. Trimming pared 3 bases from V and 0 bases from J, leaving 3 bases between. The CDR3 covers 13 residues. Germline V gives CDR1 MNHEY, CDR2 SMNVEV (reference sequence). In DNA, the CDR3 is TGTGCCAGCAGTTTTGGCTCCTACAATGAGCAGTTCTTC. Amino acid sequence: CASSFGSYNEQFF.

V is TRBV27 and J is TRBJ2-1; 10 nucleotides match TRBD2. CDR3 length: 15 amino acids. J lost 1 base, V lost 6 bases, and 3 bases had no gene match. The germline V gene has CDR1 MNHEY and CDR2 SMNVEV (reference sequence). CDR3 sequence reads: CASSLAGVSYNEQFF. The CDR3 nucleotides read TGTGCCAGCAGCCTAGCGGGAGTATCCTACAATGAGCAGTTCTTC.

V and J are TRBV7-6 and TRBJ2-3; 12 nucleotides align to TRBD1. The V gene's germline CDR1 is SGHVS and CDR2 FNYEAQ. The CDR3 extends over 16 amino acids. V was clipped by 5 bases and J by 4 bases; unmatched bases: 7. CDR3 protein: CASSPWDRGLSDTQYF. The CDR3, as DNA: TGTGCCAGCAGCCCGTGGGACAGGGGGCTTTCAGATACGCAGTATTTT.

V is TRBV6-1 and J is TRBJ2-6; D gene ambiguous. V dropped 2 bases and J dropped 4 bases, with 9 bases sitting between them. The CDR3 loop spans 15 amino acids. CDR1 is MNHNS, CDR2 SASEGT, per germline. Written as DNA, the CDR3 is TGTGCCAGCAGTGAACCGGGCTCCGGGGCCAACGTCCTGACTTTC. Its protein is CASSEPGSGANVLTF.